Shown below are 15 T cell receptor beta chains from a single sample sequenced in a study of shared clonotypes between healthy human individuals. Libraries were prepared by immunoSEQ multiplex PCR; TCRdb keeps only in-frame clonotypes and omits some of them. The sample lists about 2.1 million clones, more than 85% occurring once. Naive CD8 cells were CD45RO-negative, positively selected for CCR7, excluding terminally differentiated effector memory CD45RA+ cells. The sequenced material came from naive CD8+ T cells from PBMCs. These receptors were obtained from a man younger than 35 in good health. Some clones in this sample may be carry-over from other donors' samples.

The chain carries TRBV6-5 and TRBJ2-7; TRBD2 matches at 8 bases. CDR3 length equals 15 residues. Germline V gene sequence: CDR1 MNHEY, CDR2 SVGAGI. V lost 7 bases and J lost 6; bases outside the gene matches: 14. The DNA of the CDR3 is TGTGCCAGCAACGCTGCTACGGGAGGGCCTCTCGAGCAGTACTTC. Protein sequence: CASNAATGGPLEQYF.

CDR3 sequence (DNA): TGTGCCAGCTCACCGCGAGACCGGACAGGAGAAAACATTCAGTACTTC. Translating gives CASSPRDRTGENIQYF. V gene TRBV18 combines with J gene TRBJ2-4; 7 nucleotides agree with TRBD1. In germline, CDR1 is KGHSH, CDR2 LQKENI. CDR3 length: 16 residues. J lost 5 bases, V lost 3 bases, and 10 bases had no gene match. Filled out from reference TRBV18 and TRBJ2-4, the complete variable domain reads NAGVMQNPRHLVRRRGQEARLRCSPMKGHSHVYWYRQLPEEGLKFMVYLQKENIIDESGMPKERFSAEFPKEGPSILRIQQVVRGDSAAYFCASSPRDRTGENIQYFGAGTRLSVL.

The chain has TRBV19 and TRBJ1-1; D gene uncertain. The V gene's germline CDR1 is LNHDA and CDR2 SQIVND (reference sequence). This CDR3 is built from 12 residues. V gave up 1 base and J gave up 7 bases, with 7 bases separating them. The CDR3 loop reads CASSIGADEAFF. The CDR3 DNA reads TGTGCCAGTAGTATAGGGGCGGATGAAGCTTTCTTT.

The V call is TRBV6-6, the J call TRBJ2-5, with 7 bases that match TRBD1. There are 16 residues in the CDR3. Per germline, CDR1 MNHNY and CDR2 SVGAGI (reference sequence). Trimming took 5 bases from V and 0 from J; bases not matched to a gene: 9. The CDR3 loop is CASSNRPTGNQETQYF. The CDR3 DNA sequence: TGTGCCAGCAGTAATCGGCCGACAGGGAACCAAGAGACCCAGTACTTC.

This chain joins TRBV4-1 and TRBJ1-1, with no clear D. This CDR3 has 14 residues. From germline, CDR1 is MGHRA and CDR2 YSYEKL. The V end was cut by 1 base, the J end by 0 bases, with 6 bases between. The chain's CDR3 is CASSQVHMNTEAFF. CDR3 nucleotide sequence: TGCGCCAGCAGCCAAGTTCACATGAACACTGAAGCTTTCTTT.

This rearrangement joins TRBV19 to TRBJ2-5; D is ambiguous. From germline, CDR1 is LNHDA and CDR2 SQIVND (reference sequence). The CDR3 loop spans 12 amino acids. The V end was cut by 6 bases, the J end by 4 bases, with 9 bases between. CDR3 nucleotide sequence: TGTGCCAGTAGCCACGGAAGAGAGACCCAGTACTTC. Translating it yields CASSHGRETQYF.

About this clone itself: In the same sample, other DNA sequences code for this CDR3. The chain is built from TRBV5-4 and TRBJ1-3; no firm D call. V lost 4 bases to trimming and J lost 4 bases, with 6 bases between them. Germline CDR1 and CDR2: SGHNT and YYREEE (reference sequence). The CDR3 covers 12 residues. DNA for the CDR3: TGTGCCAGCAGCCTTAGCGGAAACACCATATATTTT. As protein: CASSLSGNTIYF.

This chain uses TRBV27 with TRBJ2-7; TRBD1 matches 12 bases. The CDR3 consists of 13 residues. The germline CDR1 and CDR2 sequences are MNHEY and SMNVEV (reference sequence). V shed 7 bases and J 6 bases; nucleotides not matched to a gene: 4. CDR3 loop: CASIGTGGFEQYF. CDR3 DNA sequence: TGTGCCAGCATTGGGACAGGGGGCTTCGAGCAGTACTTC.

The chain recombines TRBV6-5 with TRBJ2-7; perhaps D is TRBD1 or TRBD2 (5 bases each). The CDR3 totals 15 residues. Germline assignment: CDR1 MNHEY and CDR2 SVGAGI. V lost 2 bases to trimming and J lost 2 bases, with 13 bases between them. The CDR3, as DNA: TGTGCCAGCAGTTACGTACGGGGACGAGCCTACGAGCAGTACTTC. This translates into CASSYVRGRAYEQYF.

This chain links TRBV4-1 with TRBJ2-2; the D gene could be TRBD1 or TRBD2 (5 bases each). Deletions cut 2 bases from V and 2 bases from J, with 12 bases between. Germline CDR1 and CDR2: MGHRA and YSYEKL. The CDR3 runs 16 residues. CDR3: CASSQRAGDNTGELFF. The CDR3 DNA follows: TGCGCCAGCAGCCAAAGGGCCGGGGACAACACCGGGGAGCTGTTTTTT.

This chain links TRBV4-1 with TRBJ2-7, with D maybe TRBD2 (6 bases). Germline-derived CDR1 and CDR2 are MGHRA and YSYEKL. The CDR3 runs 15 residues. Deletions cut 1 base from V and 7 bases from J, with 17 bases between. CDR3 nucleotide sequence: TGCGCCAGCAGCCAAGGCCGCGGGAAATATGGGGAGCAGTACTTC. Translated, it gives CASSQGRGKYGEQYF.

The gene calls are TRBV27 and TRBJ2-3; D gene ambiguous. The CDR3 totals 14 residues. Trimming took off 6 bases at V and 2 bases at J, with 12 bases between the two ends. From germline, CDR1 is MNHEY and CDR2 SMNVEV (reference sequence). The CDR3 spells CASSPGPNTDTQYF. The CDR3 region has the DNA TGTGCCAGCAGCCCGGGTCCAAACACAGATACGCAGTATTTT.

The CDR3 DNA reads as TGTGCCAGCAGCTTATCTGGTGGGGGCACCGGGGAGCTGTTTTTT. The encoded protein is CASSLSGGGTGELFF. The chain joins TRBV7-6 to TRBJ2-2; the D gene could be TRBD1 or TRBD2 (5 bases each). Germline CDR1 SGHVS, CDR2 FNYEAQ. CDR3 length: 15 amino acids. The V gene lost 2 bases and the J gene lost 4 bases, with 11 bases spanning the gap.

The chain uses TRBV11-2 and TRBJ2-7; 8 positions match TRBD1. Germline assignment: CDR1 SGHAT and CDR2 FQNNGV. This CDR3 has 14 amino acids. J was trimmed by 4 bases and V by 2 bases; bases with no gene match: 4. CDR3 in DNA: TGTGCCAGCAGCTTATTTGACAGGGGATACGAGCAGTACTTC. This codes for CASSLFDRGYEQYF.

This clone has only one observation. The chain is built from TRBV21-1 and TRBJ1-5; TRBD1 is taken as the D call from the table, unchecked against the DNA. TRBV21-1 is marked as a pseudogene. The CDR3 has 17 residues. The CDR3 is CASSHRQGTDSNQPQHF. CDR3 DNA sequence: TGTGCCAGCAGCCATCGACAGGGAACAGATAGCAATCAGCCCCAGCATTTT.